These 14 T cell receptor beta chains were all obtained from the same sample, sequenced in a study of early T cells in non-severe SARS-CoV-2 infection. TCRdb passed the 5' RACE reads through MiXCR, listing each CDR3 protein once. This sample has some 48,000 distinct CDR3 sequences; less than 4.5% occur once, and the top ten carry 6%. The specimen was whole blood. These receptors all stem from an adult who was a healthcare worker with PCR-confirmed SARS-CoV-2 infection or an uninfected control (not recorded which).

This clonotype was seen repeatedly, ten times or more. The V and J genes are TRBV29-1 and TRBJ1-1; 9 nucleotides match TRBD1. This CDR3 is built from 15 residues. Germline CDR1 SQVTM, CDR2 ANQGSEA. With 7 bases clipped from V and 4 bases from J, the junction kept 13 bases outside the gene matches. CDR3 protein: CSACPGTGSATEAFF. CDR3 bases: TGCAGCGCCTGTCCCGGGACAGGGTCGGCCACTGAAGCTTTCTTT.

This clonotype has a handful of counts. This chain uses TRBV3-1 with TRBJ2-2; D is undetermined. Germline V gives CDR1 LGHDT, CDR2 YNNKEL (reference sequence). There are 16 residues in the CDR3. Deletions cut 4 bases from V and 0 bases from J, with 12 bases between. This chain's CDR3 is CASSPVGTTNTGELFF. The CDR3 DNA follows: TGTGCCAGCAGCCCTGTCGGAACCACGAACACCGGGGAGCTGTTTTTT.

This clonotype was seen many times. The J gene is TRBJ2-7, the V gene TRBV12-3 or TRBV12-4; TRBD2 matches at 10 bases. V shed 8 bases, J shed 3 bases, and the junction held 10 bases outside the gene matches. The CDR3 totals 15 residues. DNA of the CDR3: TGTGCCAGCGCAGAACTAGCGGGGTTGGTCTACGAGCAGTACTTC. Its protein product is CASAELAGLVYEQYF.

This clonotype was recorded many times. This chain uses TRBV7-2 with TRBJ2-3, with TRBD1 matching 7 bases. The germline V gene has CDR1 SGHTA and CDR2 FQGNSA. Unmatched junction bases numbered 10, after V lost 5 bases and J lost 2 bases. The CDR3 consists of 16 residues. CDR3 sequence (DNA): TGTGCCAGCAGCACACCTGACAGGGAAATCACAGATACGCAGTATTTT. It yields the protein CASSTPDREITDTQYF.

In this sample, this clonotype turned up many times. This chain links TRBV4-1 with TRBJ2-7, with TRBD2 identical over 7 bases. The length of the CDR3 is 19 residues. CDR1 is MGHRA, CDR2 YSYEKL, per germline. Trimming cost V 2 bases and J 2 bases; bases outside gene matches: 18. The CDR3: CASSQPNALPGLPTYEQYF. The CDR3 DNA follows: TGCGCCAGCAGCCAACCTAACGCACTTCCGGGACTACCGACCTACGAGCAGTACTTC.

This clonotype was seen many times. This chain connects TRBV7-3 to TRBJ2-1, with D perhaps TRBD2 (5 bases). CDR3 length: 15 amino acids. V was pared by 2 bases and J by 9 bases, with 17 bases between. Germline assignment: CDR1 SGHTA and CDR2 FQGTGA. The CDR3 nucleotides read TGTGCCAGCAGCTTATCCGGGAATTCACCCAGTGAGCAGTTCTTC. Translated, it gives CASSLSGNSPSEQFF.

This clonotype occurred many times. The chain links TRBV6-2 or TRBV6-3 to TRBJ2-1; TRBD2 matches 10 bases. The CDR3 consists of 14 residues. With V trimmed by 10 bases and J by 6 bases, 9 bases remained unmatched. Germline lookup yields CDR1 MNHEY and CDR2 SVGEGT. The CDR3 DNA follows: TGTGCCACCTCCAGCGGGAGGGTGTTCAATGAGCAGTTCTTC. This translates into CATSSGRVFNEQFF.

This clonotype was observed at least ten times. V gene TRBV5-6 combines with J gene TRBJ2-7; D not resolved. This CDR3 spans 13 amino acids. The germline gives CDR1 SGHDT, CDR2 YYEEEE. V was clipped by 4 bases and J by 8 bases, with 16 bases between them. The CDR3: CASSLRLERQQYF. In DNA, the CDR3 is TGTGCCAGCAGCCTAAGGCTGGAGAGACAGCAGTACTTC. The whole variable domain, filled in from reference TRBV5-6 and TRBJ2-7, reads DAGVTQSPTHLIKTRGQQVTLRCSPKSGHDTVSWYQQALGQGPQFIFQYYEEEERQRGNFPDRFSGHQFPNYSSELNVNALLLGDSALYLCASSLRLERQQYFGPGTRLTVT.

This clonotype came up many times. The chain recombines TRBV7-3 with TRBJ1-5; D uncertain. Trimming cost V 8 bases and J 3 bases, with 8 bases left between them. Per germline, CDR1 SGHTA and CDR2 FQGTGA. The length of the CDR3 is 12 residues. CDR3 coding DNA: TGTGCCAGCCCTCCCCTCAATCAGCCCCAGCATTTT. Amino acid sequence: CASPPLNQPQHF.

The chain carries TRBV5-4 and TRBJ1-2; the D gene is possibly TRBD1 (6 bases). CDR3 length: 14 amino acids. Germline V gene sequence: CDR1 SGHNT, CDR2 YYREEE (reference sequence). V was cut by 0 bases and J by 4 bases, with 10 bases left in between. The CDR3 sequence is CASSLEGGTYGYTF. The CDR3 DNA is TGTGCCAGCAGCTTGGAGGGGGGTACCTATGGCTACACCTTC.

This clonotype was counted ten times or more. The chain joins TRBV2 to TRBJ1-1; the D gene is possibly TRBD1 (6 bases). Germline V CDR1 and CDR2: SNHLY, FYNNEI. The CDR3 runs to 15 residues. Trimming took off 4 bases at V and 4 bases at J, with 16 bases between the two ends. The CDR3 coding sequence is TGTGCCAGCAGTGCCGAAAGAACAGGGAGCACTGAAGCTTTCTTT. It yields the protein CASSAERTGSTEAFF.

As for this clonotype: The junction departs from germline at one end; a sequencing error may be responsible. This rearrangement joins TRBV5-1 to TRBJ2-2; D gene ambiguous. The CDR3 covers 15 residues. Germline-derived CDR1 and CDR2 are SGHRS and YFSETQ. The CDR3 DNA reads TGCGTCAGCAGCTTGGTGGGATCGGACACCGGGGAGCTGTTTTTT. It codes for CVSSLVGSDTGELFF.

This clonotype was observed many times. This chain connects TRBV11-2 to TRBJ2-7; 11 nucleotides align to TRBD2. This CDR3 is 15 amino acids long. With 5 bases clipped from V and 2 bases from J, the junction kept 5 bases outside the gene matches. Per germline, CDR1 SGHAT and CDR2 FQNNGV. CDR3: CASSPGTSGTYEQYF. CDR3 sequence (DNA): TGTGCCAGCAGCCCGGGGACTAGCGGAACCTACGAGCAGTACTTC.

This chain connects TRBV15 to TRBJ1-1; D is unclear. The CDR3 is made up of 12 amino acids. Trimming left V 0 bases short and J 11 bases short, with 10 bases between. Germline CDR1 and CDR2: LNHNV and YYDKDF (reference sequence). This CDR3 is CATSRDQSRAFF. The CDR3 nucleotides read TGTGCCACCAGCAGAGATCAGTCAAGGGCTTTCTTT.